Listed below are T cell receptor beta chains from one sample, sequenced in a study of blood T cell repertoires in COVID-19. This table comes from immunoSEQ multiplex PCR, and its TCRdb copy is limited to in-frame clones, with some not included. The sample gives around 290,000 clones, about 88% of which show up once; 2% is in the top ten. Material for sequencing was PBMCs or T cells enriched from blood (not recorded which). Receptors originate from a woman between 55 and 75 years old in a cohort exposed to, infected with or recovered from COVID-19 (not recorded which). CDR3s include the opening cysteine and the closing phenylalanine or tryptophan. A D gene is named only where the DNA matches it firmly. Not all rows give a size; the values are once, few, many and, for expanded clones, a class.

-,TRBV28,TRBJ2-1,TRBD2,TGTGCCAGCAGTTTTTACCCAGGAGGGGAGGGCAATGAGCAGTTCTTC,CASSFYPGGEGNEQFF
-,TRBV7-2,TRBJ1-5,-,TGTGCCAGCAGCTTTCAAAATCAGCCCCAGCATTTT,CASSFQNQPQHF
-,TRBV18,TRBJ2-7,-,TGTGCCAGCTCACCAATTCCGGGACTTGGGGAGTCTGGGCAGTACTTC,CASSPIPGLGESGQYF
-,TRBV28,TRBJ1-1,-,TGTGCCAGCTCTATTAGCCAGGGAAACACTGAAGCTTTCTTT,CASSISQGNTEAFF
-,TRBV7-3,TRBJ2-1,-,TGTGCCAGCAGCTGGATCTCCGGGCGGGACTCCTACAATGAGCAGTTCTTC,CASSWISGRDSYNEQFF
-,TRBV29-1,TRBJ2-1,TRBD2,TGCAGCGTTGAAGCGACTAGCGGGAGGAAGTACAATGAGCAGTTCTTC,CSVEATSGRKYNEQFF
-,TRBV7-3,TRBJ2-6,-,TGTGCCAGCAGCCCGCGGGGACGGACCTCTGGGGCCAACGTCCTGACTTTC,CASSPRGRTSGANVLTF
-,TRBV30,TRBJ1-5,-,TGTGCCTGGAAGGGGAAGGGGCCCAGCAATCAGCCCCAGCATTTT,CAWKGKGPSNQPQHF
-,TRBV18,TRBJ1-1,-,TGTGCCAGCTCACCGGAGGGATTAATGAACACTGAAGCTTTCTTT,CASSPEGLMNTEAFF
-,TRBV5-1,TRBJ2-2,-,TGCGCCAGCAGCTCCCGGGCGAACACCGGGGAGCTGTTTTTT,CASSSRANTGELFF
-,TRBV28,TRBJ1-3,-,TGTGCCAGCAGTTACGGGAGTCTAGGCCCCGGAAACACCATATATTTT,CASSYGSLGPGNTIYF
-,TRBV18,TRBJ1-2,-,TGTGCCAGCTCACCACCTGTAGAAGCTAACTATGGCTACACCTTC,CASSPPVEANYGYTF
-,TRBV6-5,TRBJ2-4,TRBD2,TGTGCCACTGCGACTAGCGGGAATGGAAACATTCAGTACTTC,CATATSGNGNIQYF
-,TRBV6-2/TRBV6-3,TRBJ1-1,TRBD1,TGTGCCAGCAGTTACGCCCAGGGGGCGGTTGAAGCTTTCTTT,CASSYAQGAVEAFF
-,TRBV3-1/TRBV3-2,TRBJ1-4,-,TGTGCCAGCAGCCAAAGGGTGGGAGATGAAAAACTGTTTTTT,CASSQRVGDEKLFF
-,TRBV9,TRBJ2-1,-,TGTGCCAGCAGCCCCTTCGCGAGTAGCTCCTACAATGAGCAGTTCTTC,CASSPFASSSYNEQFF
-,TRBV2,TRBJ1-5,-,TGTGCCAGCAGTGACTCCGGGGATCAGCCCCAGCATTTT,CASSDSGDQPQHF
-,TRBV2,TRBJ1-4,-,TGTGCCAGCAGTGAACGGGCCTCGGGGAGTGAAAAACTGTTTTTT,CASSERASGSEKLFF
-,TRBV14,TRBJ2-3,-,TGTGCCAGCAGCCAAGATAGGAGCGGGCACGGGGATACGCAGTATTTT,CASSQDRSGHGDTQYF
once,TRBV7-2,TRBJ2-7,TRBD1,TGTGCCAGCAGCTTAGATGGGACAGGGGGAACCTACGAGCAGTACTTC,CASSLDGTGGTYEQYF
-,TRBV27,TRBJ2-5,TRBD2,TGTGCCAGCAGGGCACTAGCGGGAGGTAAAGGGGAGACCCAGTACTTC,CASRALAGGKGETQYF
-,TRBV4-3,TRBJ1-2,TRBD1,TGCGCCAGCAGCCCCGGGACAGGGACCAACTATGGCTACACCTTC,CASSPGTGTNYGYTF
-,TRBV18,TRBJ2-5,TRBD2,TGTGCCAGCTCACCGGGTAGCGGGAAGTCCCAGACCCAGTACTTC,CASSPGSGKSQTQYF
-,TRBV24-1,TRBJ2-7,-,TGTGCCACCAGCCAGACAGCTACCTACGAGCAGTACTTC,CATSQTATYEQYF
-,TRBV5-1,TRBJ2-7,-,TGCGCCAGCAGCTTGGGGGGGCCCTACGAGCAGTACTTC,CASSLGGPYEQYF
-,TRBV19,TRBJ2-5,-,TGTGCCAGTAGTTCGGATGCCCGGGGGACCCAGTACTTC,CASSSDARGTQYF
-,TRBV5-1,TRBJ2-3,TRBD2,TGCGCCAGCAGCTCCGGGACTAGCGGAGGCGGGGATACGCAGTATTTT,CASSSGTSGGGDTQYF
-,TRBV7-2,TRBJ2-1,TRBD2,TGTGCCAGCAGCTTATTCGGCGGGAGTAGGACTAATGAGCAGTTCTTC,CASSLFGGSRTNEQFF
-,TRBV28,TRBJ1-3,-,TGTGCCAGCAGTTTAGGGGGGGCTGGAAACACCATATATTTT,CASSLGGAGNTIYF
-,TRBV10-3,TRBJ2-7,TRBD2,TGTGCCATCAGCACGACTAGCGGGACTTACGAGCAGTACTTC,CAISTTSGTYEQYF
-,TRBV7-9,TRBJ1-1,-,TGTGCCAGCAGCTACACACCCTCCCTGGGAGCCACAACTTTCTTT,CASSYTPSLGATTFF
-,TRBV5-6,TRBJ2-5,TRBD1,TGTGCCAGCAGCCGGGACAGGGGTAAGGTGGAAGAGACCCAGTACTTC,CASSRDRGKVEETQYF
few,TRBV6-1,TRBJ2-7,TRBD2,TGTGCCAGCAGTGAAGCTTGGCAGTCCGGGAGGCGGTACTTC,CASSEAWQSGRRYF